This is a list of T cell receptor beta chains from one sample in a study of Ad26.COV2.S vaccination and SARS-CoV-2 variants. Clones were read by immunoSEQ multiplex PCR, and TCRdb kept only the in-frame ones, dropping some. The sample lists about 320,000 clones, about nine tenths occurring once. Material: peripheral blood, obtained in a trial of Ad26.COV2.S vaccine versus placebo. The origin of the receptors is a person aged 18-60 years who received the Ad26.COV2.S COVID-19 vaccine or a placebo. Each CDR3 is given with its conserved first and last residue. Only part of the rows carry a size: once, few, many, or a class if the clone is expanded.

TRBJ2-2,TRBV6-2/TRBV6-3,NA,CASSYGSAGREKEDTGELFF
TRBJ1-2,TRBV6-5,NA,CASHNSGYGYTF
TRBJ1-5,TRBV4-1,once,CASGFPGQGDQPQHF
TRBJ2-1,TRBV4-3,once,CASSHYVGPSGSYNEQFF
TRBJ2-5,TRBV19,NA,CASSRAGQGGETQYF
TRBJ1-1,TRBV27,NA,CARNRVSRYSTEAFF
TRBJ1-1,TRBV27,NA,CASSLGDFTVAFF
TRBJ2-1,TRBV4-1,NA,CASSPYPGTSGGTSSYNEQFF
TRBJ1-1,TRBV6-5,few,CASRWTGEDTEAFF
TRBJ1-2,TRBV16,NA,CASSQSDRGIYGYTF
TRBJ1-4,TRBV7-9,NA,CASSLAGDGGEKLFF
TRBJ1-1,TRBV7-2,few,CASSSFLGTEAFF
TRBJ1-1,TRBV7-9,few,CASSLAVQGYTEAFF
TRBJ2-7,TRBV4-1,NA,CASSPALGQGLYEQYF
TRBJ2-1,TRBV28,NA,CASSLNWWGQGYSSYNEQFF
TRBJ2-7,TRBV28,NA,CASSLREYFRGTTYLEQYF
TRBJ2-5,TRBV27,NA,CASSYFGTTGQETQYF
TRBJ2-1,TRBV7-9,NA,CASSWTSGINEQFF
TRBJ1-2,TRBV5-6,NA,CASSEGQTYGYTF
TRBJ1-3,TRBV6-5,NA,CASNTASSGNTIYF
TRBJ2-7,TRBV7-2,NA,CASRVGRHTYEQYF
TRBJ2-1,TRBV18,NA,CASSWTSGAGYENEQFF
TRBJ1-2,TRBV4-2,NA,CASSQETDLFYGYTF
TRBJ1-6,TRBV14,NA,CASSPDGRPGSPLHF
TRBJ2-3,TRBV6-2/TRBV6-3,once,CASSNSQGLAADTQYF
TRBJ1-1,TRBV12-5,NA,CASGLDRVTEAFF
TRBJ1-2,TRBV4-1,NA,CASSQEISQGNGYTF
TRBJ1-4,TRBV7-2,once,CASSLSTGWEKLFF
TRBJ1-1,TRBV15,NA,CATSRDGLFPDTEAFF
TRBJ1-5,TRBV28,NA,CATGGPQHF
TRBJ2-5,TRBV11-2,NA,CASSLGVAGVDQETQYF
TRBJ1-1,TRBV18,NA,CASSPQEVNTEAFF
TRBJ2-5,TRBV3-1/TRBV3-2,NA,CASSQARGTGQETQYF
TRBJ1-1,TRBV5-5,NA,CASSPSIGTQNTEAFF
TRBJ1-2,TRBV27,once,CASSLGGTTNYGYTF
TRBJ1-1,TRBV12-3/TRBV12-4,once,CASSFSIVEAFF
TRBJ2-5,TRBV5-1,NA,CASSQGGETQYF
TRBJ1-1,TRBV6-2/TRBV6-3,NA,CASSLSGGSYTEAFF
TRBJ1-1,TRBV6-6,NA,CASEGSGAEAFF
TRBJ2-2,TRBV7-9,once,CASSVGTDVWSGELFF
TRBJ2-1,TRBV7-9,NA,CASSPTTPTENNEQFF
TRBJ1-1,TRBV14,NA,CASSQAGGTEAFF
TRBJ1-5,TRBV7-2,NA,CASSFTGYQPQHF
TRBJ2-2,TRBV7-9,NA,CASKETSGRTGELFF
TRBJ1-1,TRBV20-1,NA,CSASLRATDEAFF
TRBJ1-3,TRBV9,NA,CASSGNSGNTIYF
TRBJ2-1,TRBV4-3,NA,CASSLAVGGNEQFF
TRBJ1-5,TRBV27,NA,CASSLQGRNQPQHF
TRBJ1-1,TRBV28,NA,CASSPDRASMNTEAFF
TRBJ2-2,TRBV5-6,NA,CASSLGQGIGELFF
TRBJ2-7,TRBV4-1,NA,CASSQDGASGVRSYEQYF
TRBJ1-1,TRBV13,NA,CASSRLRLVGSSLAFF
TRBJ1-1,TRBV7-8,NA,CASRGGFLDTEAFF
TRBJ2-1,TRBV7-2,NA,CASSRKTGSNNEQFF
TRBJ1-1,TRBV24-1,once,CATSDLHSGEGTFF
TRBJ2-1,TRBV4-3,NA,CASSPGTGERNEQFF
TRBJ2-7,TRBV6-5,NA,CASSYGGLYEQYF
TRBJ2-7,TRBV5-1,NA,CASSLQGASKVGEQYF
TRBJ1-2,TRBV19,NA,CASSHLSGDLRGYTF